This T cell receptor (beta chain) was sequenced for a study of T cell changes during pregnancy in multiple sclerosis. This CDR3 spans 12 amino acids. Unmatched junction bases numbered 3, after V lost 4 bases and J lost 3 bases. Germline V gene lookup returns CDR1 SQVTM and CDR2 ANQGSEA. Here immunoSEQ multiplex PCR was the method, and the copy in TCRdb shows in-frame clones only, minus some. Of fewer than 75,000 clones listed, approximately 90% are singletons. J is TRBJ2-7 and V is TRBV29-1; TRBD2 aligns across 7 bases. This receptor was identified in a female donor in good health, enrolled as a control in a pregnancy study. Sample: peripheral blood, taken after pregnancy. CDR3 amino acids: CSVGTRSYEQYF. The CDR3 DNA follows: TGCAGCGTTGGGACTAGAAGCTACGAGCAGTACTTC.